Shown below are 15 T cell receptor beta chains from a single sample sequenced in a study of blood T cells in healthy people across ages. With a J-beta primer mix and a sample-barcoded 5' primer, a second PCR ran about 6 to 11 cycles. TCRdb reanalysed the 5' RACE reads using MiXCR and keeps one entry per CDR3 protein. There are some 710,000 distinct CDR3 sequences in the sample; 22% occur only once, and around a fifth lies in the top ten. Sequenced: blood. These receptors originate from a man in his 70s in good health.

This clonotype has just a few counts. The chain employs TRBV14 and TRBJ1-1; maybe TRBD1 (6 bases). V was clipped by 0 bases and J by 2 bases, with 13 bases between them. CDR3 length: 16 residues. The V gene's germline CDR1 is SGHDN and CDR2 FVKESK. The CDR3 loop reads CASSQDLGQINTEAFF. In DNA form, the CDR3 reads TGTGCCAGCAGCCAAGATCTCGGACAGATAAACACTGAAGCTTTCTTT.

This clonotype turned up a few times. The rearrangement joins TRBV12-3 or TRBV12-4 to TRBJ1-1; possible D gene TRBD1, 6 bases. The CDR3 is 12 residues long. V shed 7 bases and J shed 4 bases, with 10 bases lying between them. CDR3 amino acids: CASKQGGTEAFF. CDR3 DNA sequence: TGTGCCAGCAAACAGGGAGGCACTGAAGCTTTCTTT.

The CDR3 DNA sequence: TGTGCCAGCAGCCTGACTAGCGCACTCACAGATACGCAGTATTTT. Its protein is CASSLTSALTDTQYF. This chain uses TRBV7-9 with TRBJ2-3; 8 bases are shared with TRBD2. The V and J ends lost 5 bases and 2 bases, in that order; junction bases with no gene match: 6. CDR1 is SEHNR and CDR2 is FQNEAQ in the germline V gene (reference sequence). CDR3 length equals 15 residues.

The V gene is TRBV6-5, the J gene TRBJ1-2; D might be TRBD1 (5 bases). This CDR3 has 18 residues. V lost 0 bases, J lost 6 bases, and 23 bases lay in between. The V gene's germline CDR1 is MNHEY and CDR2 SVGAGI. This chain's CDR3 is CASSYSTGAEIRMNGYTF. The CDR3 nucleotides read TGTGCCAGCAGTTACTCGACTGGGGCGGAGATAAGAATGAATGGCTACACCTTC.

Only a few counts were recorded for this clonotype. The chain carries TRBV5-6 and TRBJ1-1; tentative D call: TRBD1 (6 bases). V lost 2 bases, J lost 3 bases, and 14 bases lay in between. The CDR3 is 15 amino acids. Germline V CDR1 and CDR2: SGHDT, YYEEEE. The CDR3 DNA sequence: TGTGCCAGCAGCTTTAAGGATAGGGGGTACACTGAAGCTTTCTTT. Translating it yields CASSFKDRGYTEAFF.

The chain links TRBV24-1 to TRBJ2-4; possibly TRBD1 or TRBD2 for D (5 bases each). V lost 3 bases and J lost 3, with 11 bases in between. CDR1 is KGHDR and CDR2 is SFDVKD in the germline V gene. There are 15 residues in the CDR3. The CDR3: CATSDDRDRKNIQYF. In DNA form, the CDR3 reads TGTGCCACCAGTGATGACCGGGACCGCAAAAACATTCAGTACTTC.

This clonotype was counted only a few times. The chain carries TRBV29-1 and TRBJ2-1; 9 bases line up with TRBD2. Germline assignment: CDR1 SQVTM and CDR2 ANQGSEA. CDR3 length: 14 amino acids. Trimming at V came to 4 bases and at J to 6 bases, leaving 7 bases not matched to a gene. The DNA for the CDR3 is TGCAGCGTTGGATGGGGCGGGGGGGCCAATGAGCAGTTCTTC. Translation: CSVGWGGGANEQFF.

This clonotype was recorded at least ten times. The chain carries TRBV7-2 and TRBJ2-3; D is perhaps TRBD1 (7 bases). Germline assignment: CDR1 SGHTA and CDR2 FQGNSA. Trimming took off 3 bases at V and 0 bases at J, with 10 bases between the two ends. The CDR3 totals 15 residues. The CDR3 DNA follows: TGTGCCAGCAGCTTTCAGGGGGGAAGCACAGATACGCAGTATTTT. It encodes CASSFQGGSTDTQYF.

The chain recombines TRBV20-1 with TRBJ1-1; 8 positions match TRBD1. CDR1 is DFQATT, CDR2 SNEGSKA, per germline (reference sequence). With V trimmed by 1 base and J by 0 bases, 4 bases remained unmatched. This CDR3 contains 15 residues. The CDR3, as DNA: TGCAGTGCTAGAGGGGCAGGGGGCATGAACACTGAAGCTTTCTTT. Amino acids: CSARGAGGMNTEAFF.

This chain connects TRBV29-1 to TRBJ1-2; 10 positions match TRBD1. The CDR3 is 12 amino acids. V dropped 7 bases and J dropped 8; count of bases not matched to a gene: 7. Germline CDR1 and CDR2: SQVTM and ANQGSEA. The CDR3 is CSASGTGVGYTF. The CDR3 DNA reads TGCAGCGCTAGCGGGACAGGGGTCGGCTACACCTTC.

This CDR3 is CASSLEGSPNIQYF. As DNA, the CDR3 is TGCGCCAGCAGCTTGGAAGGGAGTCCAAACATTCAGTACTTC. This chain links TRBV5-1 with TRBJ2-4, with a tentative D call TRBD2 (5 bases). Germline V gene lookup returns CDR1 SGHRS and CDR2 YFSETQ. The CDR3 contains 14 residues. Between the trimmed V and J ends, which lost 0 bases and 6 bases, there was a span of 10 bases.

The chain couples TRBV6-4 to TRBJ2-1; D tentatively reads TRBD1 or TRBD2 (5 bases each). The CDR3 runs 15 residues. The V end was cut by 6 bases, the J end by 6 bases, with 18 bases between. Looked up from germline, CDR1 is MRHNA and CDR2 is SNTAGT. CDR3 amino acids: CASSLRGDDSNEQFF. The CDR3 DNA reads as TGTGCCAGCAGCCTCCGAGGGGACGATTCCAATGAGCAGTTCTTC.

The sample holds many counts of this clonotype. CDR3 in amino acids: CASSLGSGSADTQYF. In DNA, the CDR3 is TGTGCCAGCAGTTTGGGTAGCGGGAGCGCAGATACGCAGTATTTT. The rearrangement links TRBV12-3 or TRBV12-4 to TRBJ2-3; 9 bases align to TRBD2. The CDR3 runs to 15 residues. V was pared by 3 bases and J by 4 bases, with 5 bases of the junction left unmatched.

This clonotype was detected a few times. The chain recombines TRBV28 with TRBJ2-7, with D maybe TRBD1 (5 bases). The J call may be faulty, since TRBJ2-5 better matches the DNA end. From germline, CDR1 is MDHEN and CDR2 SYDVKM. The CDR3 length is 13 residues. The CDR3 bases are TGTGCCAGCAGTTTGGGGCAGTTGGAGACCCAGTACTTC. Amino acids: CASSLGQLETQYF.

This clonotype was seen a few times. The V gene is TRBV6-1, the J gene TRBJ1-3; D is unclear. Germline CDR1 is MNHNS and CDR2 is SASEGT. The CDR3 runs to 16 residues. The V end lost 2 bases, the J end lost 2 bases, and 13 bases lay between the germline ends. The DNA for the CDR3 is TGTGCCAGCAGTGAACTTGGCAGCTTCACTGGAAACACCATATATTTT. Amino acid sequence: CASSELGSFTGNTIYF.